What follows is one T cell receptor beta chain and its context. It has no known antigen specificity. No much larger clonotype is one base removed from it; base qualities were not supplied. The sample originates from a study of blood T cell repertoires in COVID-19 (dated by TCRdb to 2020 to 2022). About the investigation overall: Samples from collaborators originated in the United States, Italy and Spain and spanned both the acute and convalescent phases of COVID-19. The material from the prospective study consisted of cDNA or gDNA derived from T cells, B-cell-depleted T cells, or PBMCs. The repertoires were released in a freely available public database meant as a resource for research on the immune response to SARS-CoV-2. Sample metadata almost always included a de-identified subject ID, COVID-19 status, age in years and sex. Samples were obtained from the ongoing ImmuneRACE study (first 160 participants) and from over 1,000 subjects provided by 6 global collaborators. The dataset comprised deeply sampled blood TCRbeta repertoires from subjects exposed to, actively infected with, or recovered from COVID-19. Where available, HLA class I and class II types were obtained from metadata supplied by the sample provider rather than from assay-based typing. What the work shows at the level of the full study, not this receptor alone: Clinical and demographic metadata were provided uncurated, with the amount varying by source and participant.

TCRbeta CDR3 regions were amplified from genomic DNA by means of the immunoSEQ Assay, a bias-controlled multiplex PCR. Processing in the source paper ran as follows. The number of nucleated cells in each sample was estimated from the amplification of reference gene primers within the assay. To quantify the absolute abundance of each unique TCRbeta CDR3 rearrangement, sequence reads were collapsed and filtered. For each sample, productive Simpson clonality was calculated as the square root of Simpson's diversity index across productive rearrangements. Drawn from immuneACCESS, this table holds only the in-frame rearrangements with V and J called that TCRdb kept. Clones are partly lost; checked studies trace under half to an unresolved V gene and leave the rest unexplained. V and J calls and clone size are copied from that table; D and trimming were computed from the DNA. Within this sample are around 140,000 clones, with around 80% of them counted one time only. 1.9% of the sample is taken by the ten largest.

Taken from cysteine to phenylalanine, the CDR3 has 12 residues. Left in the record is the CDR3 DNA by itself, 36 bases read in frame from the first base. CDR1 SEHNR and CDR2 FQNEAQ are derived from the germline V gene (reference sequence). V gives up 6 bases and J gives up 0 bases, and the segment between their germline ends measures 5 bases. The collaborating institutions used their own protocols to collect whole blood in K2EDTA tubes. Collaborator samples were shipped for TCRbeta analysis as frozen whole blood, isolated PBMCs, or DNA extracted from either sample type. The material sequenced was peripheral blood. This chain is built from TRBV7-9 and TRBJ1-1; the D gene lacks a confident call. This TCR was sampled from a woman aged 60 to 75 with acute or convalescent COVID-19. The sequenced DNA is TGTGCCAGCAGGGAGATGAACACTGAAGCTTTCTTT. It encodes CASREMNTEAFF.